The present TCR beta chain was sequenced within a study of regulatory T cells in long-lasting Graves disease. Study-wide points: A greater number of public clonotypes (around 3,000) was shared by persistent patients than by new patients (approximately 1,000). Newly diagnosed patients had higher TCR diversity than persistent Graves' patients did.

The authors built TCR beta libraries using iRepertoire HTBI primers and Arm-PCR of CDR3 regions. TCRdb independently ran MiXCR on the multiplex PCR reads; one entry per CDR3 protein. The sample includes 600,000 to 850,000 distinct CDR3 sequences, 25% to 30% seen only once; the top ten take about two fifths. As for time point: persistent/refractory GD, antithyroid drugs over 5 years with positive TRAb. PBMC-derived RNA was used for the TCR library. Patients hailed from an endocrinology department in Xi'an, China. This clonotype came up once. Its specificity is not known. The starting material was peripheral blood mononuclear cells (PBMCs), obtained when the disease was refractory, from a patient treated with antithyroid drugs. The source of this sequence is a female donor with Graves disease.

The CDR3 DNA follows: TGTGCCAGCAGGCATGGCGCCGGGCAGCCCCAGCATTTT. Translating it yields CASRHGAGQPQHF. The genes are TRBV12-3 or TRBV12-4 and TRBJ1-5; D gene uncertain. V was cut by 6 bases and J by 7 bases, with 13 bases left in between. The CDR3 totals 13 residues.